The 23 T cell receptor beta chains presented below share a single source sample, sequenced in a study of CD8+CD57+ T cells in acquired aplastic anemia (dated by TCRdb to between 2018 and 2020). Sequencing instrument: Illumina HiSeq 2000. TCR beta VDJ combination and CDR3 sequence profiling used genomic DNA as the template. Clones were called with MiXCR by TCRdb after fastp trimmed the public reads at Q25, and only in-frame beta chains were retained. When rows share a CDR3 protein, they turn into one entry using the most common DNA and genes. The sample table lists 75,000 to 90,000 distinct CDR3 sequences, around 44% of them with a count of one. Jointly, the top ten make up around 63% of the sample. The sample taken for sequencing was sorted CD4+, CD8+, or CD8+CD57+ T cells (not recorded which) from PBMCs. These receptors came from a human donor in good health, serving as a control.

The rearrangement uses TRBV29-1 and TRBJ1-1; TRBD1 aligns across 8 bases. Germline CDR1 SQVTM, CDR2 ANQGSEA. CDR3 size: 13 residues. V shed 7 bases and J 5 bases; nucleotides not matched to a gene: 9. In nucleotides, the CDR3 is TGCAGCGCCCTACAGGGGGAGTGGACTGAAGCTTTCTTT. Protein sequence: CSALQGEWTEAFF. The full variable domain, rest sourced from reference TRBV29-1 and TRBJ1-1, is SAVISQKPSRDICQRGTSLTIQCQVDSQVTMMFWYRQQPGQSLTLIATANQGSEATYESGFVIDKFPISRPNLTFSTLTVSNMSPEDSSIYLCSALQGEWTEAFFGQGTRLTVV.

The rearrangement uses TRBV5-5 and TRBJ2-4, with D possibly matching TRBD1 (6 bases). Germline values: CDR1 SGHKS, CDR2 YYEKEE (reference sequence). This CDR3 spans 13 amino acids. V was pared by 3 bases and J by 9 bases, with 13 bases between. CDR3: CASSSAGVSIQYF. CDR3 sequence (DNA): TGTGCCAGCAGCTCGGCAGGGGTGTCCATTCAGTACTTC.

The table lists this clonotype with many counts. DNA of the CDR3: TGCGCCAGCAGCCCCTCTACCTCTAGCGACGAGCAGTACTTC. It translates to CASSPSTSSDEQYF. This rearrangement joins TRBV5-1 to TRBJ2-7; D might be TRBD2 (6 bases). With 4 bases removed from V and 5 bases from J, the gap between germline ends came to 16 bases. CDR1 is SGHRS and CDR2 is YFSETQ in the germline V gene. The CDR3 is 14 residues long.

CDR3 sequence (DNA): TGTGCCAGCTCACCAGGGCCCGGACAAGATACGCAGTATTTT. This translates into CASSPGPGQDTQYF. The chain uses TRBV6-1 and TRBJ2-3; D is perhaps TRBD1 (5 bases). V dropped 8 bases and J dropped 5 bases, with 17 bases sitting between them. The CDR3 runs to 14 residues. Germline V gives CDR1 MNHNS, CDR2 SASEGT.

J is TRBJ1-1 and V is TRBV28, with TRBD1 matching 7 bases. The CDR3 consists of 15 residues. Trimming at V came to 6 bases and at J to 5 bases, leaving 12 bases not matched to a gene. Per germline, CDR1 MDHEN and CDR2 SYDVKM. The CDR3 nucleotides read TGTGCCAGCAGCCCAGACAGGGTAGGAGAAACTGAAGCTTTCTTT. Translated: CASSPDRVGETEAFF.

The chain combines TRBV11-1 with TRBJ1-2; 8 bases are a match to TRBD1. Germline lookup yields CDR1 SGHAT and CDR2 FQDESV (reference sequence). Unmatched junction bases numbered 6, after V lost 2 bases and J lost 1 base. The CDR3 loop spans 16 amino acids. CDR3 in amino acids: CASSLSGQGVNYGYTF. The CDR3 nucleotides read TGTGCCAGCAGCTTAAGCGGACAGGGAGTTAACTATGGCTACACCTTC.

This clonotype was seen repeatedly, ten times or more. The chain links TRBV6-6 to TRBJ2-7, with D possibly matching TRBD2 (6 bases). V was shortened by 2 bases and J by 6 bases, with 11 bases between the two germline ends. The CDR3 runs to 13 residues. CDR1 and CDR2 from the germline V gene are MNHNY and SVGAGI (reference sequence). CDR3 protein: CASSYSGGSEQYF. DNA for the CDR3: TGTGCCAGCAGTTACAGTGGAGGGTCCGAGCAGTACTTC.

The chain has TRBV24-1 and TRBJ2-1; D unclear. From germline, CDR1 is KGHDR and CDR2 SFDVKD. The V and J ends lost 4 bases and 6 bases respectively, with 15 bases between them. CDR3 length equals 15 residues. The CDR3 here is CATSDPVSMVNEQFF. CDR3 coding DNA: TGTGCCACCAGTGACCCCGTTTCGATGGTCAATGAGCAGTTCTTC.

This clonotype has only a few counts. The rearrangement links TRBV14 to TRBJ2-2; D ambiguous. CDR3 size: 14 residues. V lost 1 base, J lost 2 bases, and 5 bases lay in between. CDR1 is SGHDN and CDR2 is FVKESK in the germline V gene. The CDR3 sequence: CASSQAYNTGELFF. CDR3 nucleotide sequence: TGTGCCAGCAGCCAAGCTTATAACACCGGGGAGCTGTTTTTT.

Note on this clonotype: A much bigger clone sits one base away, suggesting this may be a read error. The V call is TRBV7-9, the J call TRBJ2-5; 8 bases agree with TRBD1. The CDR3 consists of 15 residues. Germline V CDR1 and CDR2: SEHNR, FQNEAQ (reference sequence). This chain's CDR3 is CAGSPLPGQGETQYF. CDR3 sequence (DNA): TGTGCCGGCAGCCCGCTCCCAGGACAGGGAGAGACCCAGTACTTC.

As concerns this clonotype: One end of the junction varies from germline; a read error may be responsible. V gene TRBV2 combines with J gene TRBJ1-1; 7 nucleotides agree with TRBD1. CDR3 length: 14 amino acids. In germline, CDR1 is SNHLY, CDR2 FYNNEI. In nucleotides, the CDR3 is TGTGTCAGCAGTGAGGACAGGTCGCGGACTGAAGCTTTCTTT. Translating it yields CVSSEDRSRTEAFF. Full variable domain (remainder filled in from reference TRBV2 and TRBJ1-1): EPEVTQTPSHQVTQMGQEVILRCVPISNHLYFYWYRQILGQKVEFLVSFYNNEISEKSEIFDDQFSVERPDGSNFTLKIRSTKLEDSAMYFCVSSEDRSRTEAFFGQGTRLTVV.

Remarks on this clonotype: It may be a read error: a sequence one base away is much more abundant. The rearrangement links TRBV7-9 to TRBJ1-2; a possible D gene is TRBD1 (5 bases). Germline assignment: CDR1 SEHNR and CDR2 FQNEAQ (reference sequence). CDR3 length: 14 residues. The CDR3 region has the DNA TGTGCCAGCGGCTTTCCCAGGGAAAGCTATGGCTACACCTTC. It yields the protein CASGFPRESYGYTF.

The table lists this clonotype with a count of one. The junction differs from germline at one of its ends, possibly a read error. V and J are TRBV2 and TRBJ2-7; D perhaps matches TRBD2 (5 bases). The CDR3 is 15 residues long. Germline V gene sequence: CDR1 SNHLY, CDR2 FYNNEI. CDR3 residues: CASSEKGGSSYGQYF. The CDR3, as DNA: TGTGCCAGCAGTGAAAAAGGTGGGAGCTCCTACGGGCAGTACTTC. The complete variable domain, with remaining parts taken from reference TRBV2 and TRBJ2-7, reads EPEVTQTPSHQVTQMGQEVILRCVPISNHLYFYWYRQILGQKVEFLVSFYNNEISEKSEIFDDQFSVERPDGSNFTLKIRSTKLEDSAMYFCASSEKGGSSYGQYFGPGTRLTVT.

This clonotype was counted at least ten times. The chain joins TRBV9 to TRBJ2-3; a weak D match, TRBD1 (6 bases). The germline V gene has CDR1 SGDLS and CDR2 YYNGEE. The CDR3 sequence is 15 residues long. V was cut by 4 bases and J by 0 bases, with 12 bases left in between. The CDR3 sequence: CASSPGTQSTDTQYF. The CDR3, as DNA: TGTGCCAGCAGCCCCGGGACACAGAGCACAGATACGCAGTATTTT.

This clonotype was seen only a few times. The rearrangement uses TRBV4-2 and TRBJ2-1; TRBD2 aligns across 14 bases. CDR1 and CDR2 (germline): LGHNA, YNFKEQ. The CDR3 covers 16 residues. The ends lost 0 bases at V and 6 bases at J; junction bases unmatched: 1. The CDR3 DNA reads TGTGCCAGCAGCCAAGAGGGACTAGCGGGGGCCAATGAGCAGTTCTTC. Encoded protein: CASSQEGLAGANEQFF.

In this sample, this clonotype turned up many times. J is TRBJ1-5 and V is TRBV19; D is unresolved. The CDR3 has 13 residues. Germline V gene data show CDR1 as LNHDA and CDR2 as SQIVND (reference sequence). V was pared by 9 bases and J by 9 bases, with 18 bases between. CDR3 sequence: CASVDGFNRPQHF. CDR3 bases: TGTGCCAGCGTAGACGGTTTCAACCGGCCCCAGCATTTT.

The chain is built from TRBV19 and TRBJ2-5, with TRBD1 as a possible D gene (6 bases). The CDR3 sequence is 13 residues long. V gave up 4 bases and J gave up 3 bases, with 9 bases separating them. CDR1 is LNHDA, CDR2 SQIVND, per germline (reference sequence). CDR3 sequence (DNA): TGTGCCAGTAGTAACCAGGGGAAAGAGACCCAGTACTTC. It yields the protein CASSNQGKETQYF. The full variable domain, its missing parts supplied by reference TRBV19 and TRBJ2-5, is DGGITQSPKYLFRKEGQNVTLSCEQNLNHDAMYWYRQDPGQGLRLIYYSQIVNDFQKGDIAEGYSVSREKKESFPLTVTSAQKNPTAFYLCASSNQGKETQYFGPGTRLLVL.

The table lists this clonotype with many counts. This chain connects TRBV15 to TRBJ2-7; either TRBD1 or TRBD2 may supply D (5 bases each). The CDR3 totals 14 residues. V was shortened by 1 base and J by 7 bases, with 14 bases between the two germline ends. Per the germline V gene, CDR1 is LNHNV and CDR2 is YYDKDF (reference sequence). CDR3 sequence: CATSRGDPLGEQYF. CDR3 sequence (DNA): TGTGCCACCAGCAGAGGGGACCCCCTCGGGGAGCAGTACTTC.

As for this clonotype: A much larger clone lies one base from this, so it may be a read error. The V and J genes are TRBV9 and TRBJ2-3; TRBD1 matches at 9 bases. CDR1 is SGDLS, CDR2 YYNGEE, per germline. The CDR3 contains 16 residues. For the CDR3, the DNA is TGTGCCAGCAGCGTAGAGGGGGACAGGGTTTCAGATGCGCAGTATTTT. This codes for CASSVEGDRVSDAQYF.

This clonotype occurred many times. This chain links TRBV20-1 with TRBJ1-1; D uncertain. This CDR3 has 13 amino acids. Trimming cost V 3 bases and J 1 base, with 9 bases left between them. Germline values: CDR1 DFQATT, CDR2 SNEGSKA (reference sequence). CDR3 protein: CSARSRQNTEAFF. CDR3 DNA: TGCAGTGCTAGGTCGAGGCAGAACACTGAAGCTTTCTTT.

This clonotype has ten or more counts. V is TRBV7-9 and J is TRBJ1-2; D unclear. The CDR3 is made up of 12 amino acids. Trimming left V 3 bases short and J 4 bases short, with 6 bases between. Germline V gene sequence: CDR1 SEHNR, CDR2 FQNEAQ (reference sequence). The CDR3 is CASSLGSYGYTF. The CDR3 nucleotides are TGTGCCAGCAGCTTGGGATCCTATGGCTACACCTTC.

As concerns this clonotype: Since a much larger clone is just one base distant, this may be a read error. V and J are TRBV7-3 and TRBJ1-3; TRBD1 matches 8 bases. This CDR3 has 21 amino acids. Germline V gives CDR1 SGHTA, CDR2 FQGTGA. The CDR3 sequence: CASSLPLWGTGGRYSGSTIYF. The CDR3 DNA follows: TGTGCCAGCAGCTTACCATTATGGGGGACAGGAGGTCGCTACTCTGGAAGCACCATATATTTT. The whole variable domain, filled in from reference TRBV7-3 and TRBJ1-3, reads GAGVSQTPSNKVTEKGKYVELRCDPISGHTALYWYRQSLGQGPEFLIYFQGTGAADDSGLPNDRFFAVRPEGSVSTLKIQRTERGDSAVYLCASSLPLWGTGGRYSGSTIYFGEGSWLTVV.

This clonotype was recorded a few times. This chain joins TRBV10-3 and TRBJ2-7, with no clear D. CDR3 size: 17 residues. The V and J ends lost 0 bases and 0 bases respectively, with 15 bases between them. The germline V gene has CDR1 ENHRY and CDR2 SYGVKD. CDR3 region: CAISESPDIAGSYEQYF. Here the CDR3 DNA reads TGTGCCATCAGTGAGTCGCCCGACATAGCTGGCTCCTACGAGCAGTACTTC.